Below, 19 T cell receptor beta chains from the same sample are listed, as sequenced in a study of multiple sclerosis patients with progressive multifocal leukoencephalopathy. TCRdb's copy holds only in-frame clones and misses some; the assay was immunoSEQ multiplex PCR. The sample lists tens of thousands of clones, less than 90% occurring once. Stated time point: time of PML onset. Sequencing was performed on PBMCs, taken from a patient treated with natalizumab. These receptors originate from a human donor with progressive multifocal leukoencephalopathy.

The table lists this clone with a few counts. The rearrangement uses TRBV5-1 and TRBJ2-3, with TRBD1 matching 10 bases. J lost 6 bases, V lost 3 bases, and 4 bases had no gene match. In germline, CDR1 is SGHRS, CDR2 YFSETQ. The CDR3 is 14 residues long. CDR3 nucleotides: TGCGCCAGCAGCTGGGACAGGGGCAAGGATACGCAGTATTTT. Amino acid sequence: CASSWDRGKDTQYF.

This clone was recorded once. This sequence joins TRBV7-8 and TRBJ2-1, with D possibly being TRBD1 or TRBD2 (5 bases each). The CDR3 covers 15 residues. Germline V lookup: CDR1 SGHVS, CDR2 FQNEAQ. V lost 1 base and J lost 7, with 14 bases in between. CDR3 nucleotides: TGTGCCAGCAGCTTAGGGGGGAGTTGGAGGAATGAGCAGTTCTTC. It is translated as CASSLGGSWRNEQFF.

This chain links TRBV5-6 with TRBJ2-1, with 12 bases lining up with TRBD2. Trimming cost V 0 bases and J 7 bases; bases outside gene matches: 5. CDR1 and CDR2 from the germline V gene are SGHDT and YYEEEE. The CDR3 contains 16 residues. CDR3 DNA: TGTGCCAGCAGCTTGGTAGGACTAGCGGGATTGAATGAGCAGTTCTTC. Its protein product is CASSLVGLAGLNEQFF.

The V call is TRBV6-1, the J call TRBJ1-1; D uncertain. Looked up from germline, CDR1 is MNHNS and CDR2 is SASEGT. V was trimmed by 0 bases and J by 4 bases, leaving 6 bases between them. The CDR3 extends over 13 amino acids. As DNA, the CDR3 is TGTGCCAGCAGTGAAGCGCGTAGCACTGAAGCTTTCTTT. This encodes CASSEARSTEAFF.

V and J are TRBV19 and TRBJ2-3; D may be TRBD2 (6 bases). V was cut by 3 bases and J by 6 bases, with 16 bases left in between. Germline V CDR1 and CDR2: LNHDA, SQIVND (reference sequence). CDR3 length: 15 residues. The CDR3 DNA sequence: TGTGCCAGTAGTATCGGGGGACTCGCGGGGGATACGCAGTATTTT. Its translation is CASSIGGLAGDTQYF.

The chain couples TRBV28 to TRBJ2-1, with 12 bases aligning to TRBD1. Germline CDR1 is MDHEN and CDR2 is SYDVKM. The CDR3 extends over 14 amino acids. After removal of 9 bases from V and 4 bases from J, the junction contained 4 bases not matched to a gene. Written as DNA, the CDR3 is TGTGCCAGTTGGGACAGGGGGCTTTACAATGAGCAGTTCTTC. Translating gives CASWDRGLYNEQFF.

V and J are TRBV10-3 and TRBJ2-7; 7 bases are shared with TRBD1. V lost 6 bases and J lost 0; bases outside the gene matches: 5. The CDR3 length is 14 residues. Per germline, CDR1 ENHRY and CDR2 SYGVKD. The CDR3: CAIRRGQNSYEQYF. CDR3 nucleotide sequence: TGTGCCATCAGGAGGGGACAGAACTCCTACGAGCAGTACTTC.

The chain links TRBV4-3 to TRBJ1-6; tentatively, D is TRBD1 (5 bases). CDR1 and CDR2 (germline): LGHNA, YSLEER. CDR3 length: 13 amino acids. V was trimmed by 4 bases and J by 6 bases, leaving 7 bases between them. CDR3 region: CASSRDFNSPLHF. The CDR3 nucleotides read TGCGCCAGCAGCCGGGACTTTAATTCACCCCTCCACTTT.

V gene TRBV27 combines with J gene TRBJ2-1; D unresolved. The CDR3 consists of 15 residues. The V and J ends lost 0 bases and 9 bases respectively, with 15 bases between them. Germline-derived CDR1 and CDR2 are MNHEY and SMNVEV (reference sequence). As DNA, the CDR3 is TGTGCCAGCAGTTTATCGCCGACTCAGCAGGTTGAGCAGTTCTTC. Translating gives CASSLSPTQQVEQFF.

J is TRBJ1-1 and V is TRBV7-3; D is possibly TRBD1 (5 bases). This CDR3 has 13 residues. Germline values: CDR1 SGHTA, CDR2 FQGTGA. Deletions cut 4 bases from V and 3 bases from J, with 9 bases between. CDR3 nucleotide sequence: TGTGCCAGCAGCTGGGGGACGGACACTGAAGCTTTCTTT. Translation: CASSWGTDTEAFF.

This clone has just one count. The J gene is TRBJ2-7, the V gene TRBV7-8, with D perhaps being TRBD1 or TRBD2 (6 bases each). The V end lost 1 base, the J end lost 6 bases, and 13 bases lay between the germline ends. Per the germline V gene, CDR1 is SGHVS and CDR2 is FQNEAQ. The CDR3 runs 14 residues. The CDR3 bases are TGTGCCAGCAGCTTAGAAGGGGGGCTGGGCGAGCAGTACTTC. It is translated as CASSLEGGLGEQYF.

The chain joins TRBV13 to TRBJ1-1; D is unclear. Deletions cut 1 base from V and 5 bases from J, with 8 bases between. This CDR3 has 13 residues. CDR1 is PRHDT and CDR2 is FYEKMQ in the germline V gene (reference sequence). CDR3 residues: CASSLDERTEAFF. CDR3 in DNA: TGTGCCAGCAGCTTAGACGAGAGGACTGAAGCTTTCTTT. The entire variable domain, with the rest obtained from reference TRBV13 and TRBJ1-1, is as follows: AAGVIQSPRHLIKEKRETATLKCYPIPRHDTVYWYQQGPGQDPQFLISFYEKMQSDKGSIPDRFSAQQFSDYHSELNMSSLELGDSALYFCASSLDERTEAFFGQGTRLTVV.

This clone was found once. This chain joins TRBV7-2 and TRBJ2-3; 9 bases are shared with TRBD2. The trim removed 0 bases at V and 7 bases at J, leaving 14 bases unmatched. CDR3 length: 18 residues. In germline, CDR1 is SGHTA, CDR2 FQGNSA. This CDR3 reads CASSLALGSAGGKNTQYF. CDR3 sequence (DNA): TGTGCCAGCAGCTTAGCGTTGGGTTCGGCGGGAGGGAAAAATACGCAGTATTTT.

This clone was counted once. The rearrangement joins TRBV2 to TRBJ1-2, with 7 bases fitting TRBD1. V shed 5 bases, J shed 2 bases, and the junction held 5 bases outside the gene matches. Per germline, CDR1 SNHLY and CDR2 FYNNEI. The CDR3 sequence is 14 residues long. CDR3 in DNA: TGTGCCAGCAGTACAGGGGCCATCAACTATGGCTACACCTTC. As protein: CASSTGAINYGYTF. Variable domain in full (rest from reference TRBV2 and TRBJ1-2): EPEVTQTPSHQVTQMGQEVILRCVPISNHLYFYWYRQILGQKVEFLVSFYNNEISEKSEIFDDQFSVERPDGSNFTLKIRSTKLEDSAMYFCASSTGAINYGYTFGSGTRLTVV.

The CDR3 loop is CASTPGMGWVTDTQYF. In DNA, the CDR3 is TGTGCCAGCACACCCGGGATGGGATGGGTTACAGATACGCAGTATTTT. The chain carries TRBV27 and TRBJ2-3; a possible D gene is TRBD2 (5 bases). The CDR3 loop spans 16 amino acids. V was cut by 7 bases and J by 3 bases, with 20 bases left in between. Germline V gene data show CDR1 as MNHEY and CDR2 as SMNVEV (reference sequence).

The chain combines TRBV7-9 with TRBJ1-4; 9 positions agree with TRBD1. With 4 bases clipped from V and 3 bases from J, the junction kept 9 bases outside the gene matches. This CDR3 contains 17 residues. Germline CDR1 and CDR2: SEHNR and FQNEAQ (reference sequence). CDR3 nucleotide sequence: TGTGCCAGCAGCTCGGGACAGGGCAGTTCTGCTAATGAAAAACTGTTTTTT. This codes for CASSSGQGSSANEKLFF.

This chain joins TRBV4-1 and TRBJ1-1; D is unclear. V shed 8 bases and J shed 1 base, with 11 bases lying between them. Germline CDR1 and CDR2: MGHRA and YSYEKL. This CDR3 region has 13 residues. The CDR3 DNA is TGCGCCAGCGGAGGGTGGGCGAACACTGAAGCTTTCTTT. Amino acid sequence: CASGGWANTEAFF.

This chain joins TRBV11-2 and TRBJ2-7; D call uncertain. The CDR3 is made up of 14 amino acids. Trimming took 2 bases from V and 5 from J, leaving 13 bases between them. Germline assignment: CDR1 SGHAT and CDR2 FQNNGV. The CDR3 loop reads CASSLTGVVNEQYF. DNA for the CDR3: TGTGCCAGCAGCTTAACTGGGGTTGTCAACGAGCAGTACTTC.

The chain couples TRBV28 to TRBJ1-5; TRBD1 agrees at 12 bases. Germline V gives CDR1 MDHEN, CDR2 SYDVKM. The CDR3 loop spans 15 amino acids. Trimming at V came to 7 bases and at J to 8 bases, leaving 9 bases not matched to a gene. The CDR3: CASIGGTGGREPQHF. DNA of the CDR3: TGTGCCAGCATCGGGGGGACAGGGGGCAGGGAGCCCCAGCATTTT. Filled out from reference TRBV28 and TRBJ1-5, the complete variable domain reads DVKVTQSSRYLVKRTGEKVFLECVQDMDHENMFWYRQDPGLGLRLIYFSYDVKMKEKGDIPEGYSVSREKKERFSLILESASTNQTSMYLCASIGGTGGREPQHFGDGTRLSIL.